The clone carrying this T cell receptor (beta chain) appeared a single time. Its antigen is as yet unknown. The data were taken from a study of blood T cells in healthy people across ages. Findings and limits, study-wide: Shifts in expanded clonotypes may have been confounded by donor CMV status, which was unknown.

Primers used in a second PCR of about 7 to 12 cycles were a sample-barcoded 5' primer and a J-beta primer mix. Each cDNA molecule carried a tag from a template-switch adaptor that contained 12 random nucleotides. A single record per CDR3 protein comes from TCRdb applying MiXCR to the 5' RACE reads. The sample lists over 1,300,000 distinct CDR3 sequences, roughly 60% occurring once. The study recruited healthy Caucasian donors from Russia who were aged about 6 to 90. PBMCs numbering at least 6 million were isolated per sample. The CDR3 is 23 amino acids. V lost 4 bases, J lost 4 bases, and 27 bases stayed unmatched. Germline V gene sequence: CDR1 SGHAT, CDR2 FQDESV (reference sequence).

Sequencing was done on a sample of blood. This sequence was found in a man in his late teens or twenties in good health. The chain combines TRBV11-1 with TRBJ2-1; 11 bases are a match to TRBD2. CDR3 sequence reads: CASSSSRAMAVLAGGPRYNEQFF. In DNA, the CDR3 is TGTGCCAGCAGCTCTAGTAGGGCTATGGCGGTCCTAGCGGGAGGACCTAGGTACAATGAGCAGTTCTTC. Based on the CDR3 plus reference TRBV11-1 and TRBJ2-1, the full variable domain is EAEVAQSPRYKITEKSQAVAFWCDPISGHATLYWYRQILGQGPELLVQFQDESVVDDSQLPKDRFSAERLKGVDSTLKIQPAELGDSAMYLCASSSSRAMAVLAGGPRYNEQFFGPGTRLTVL.